The 18 T cell receptor beta chains in this list originate from one sample, sequenced in a study of response to subunit inactivated influenza vaccine (dated by TCRdb to 2016 to 2018). Libraries were made using RT-PCR. The sequencing machine was an Illumina HiSeq 2500. Using fastp trimming at Q25 and MiXCR clonotype assembly, TCRdb reanalyzed the public sequencing data and kept in-frame beta chains. Rows are unified per CDR3 protein, each entry keeping the most common DNA and genes. A total of 530,000 or so distinct CDR3 sequences appear in this sample, around 15% of them only once. Roughly 10% of the sample lies in the top ten. The sample was PBMCs from blood, taken 11 to 12 days after vaccination. Receptors were obtained from a man aged 45-65 years who received an inactivated influenza vaccine. Donor details come from another sample of the same person, matched by shared clones.

This clonotype has just a few counts. This chain connects TRBV25-1 to TRBJ2-2; 10 bases are a match to TRBD1. The V gene end was trimmed by 3 bases and the J gene end by 3 bases; junction bases not matched to a gene: 7. Germline lookup yields CDR1 MGHDK and CDR2 SYGVNS. CDR3 size: 17 residues. The CDR3 nucleotides read TGTGCCAGCAGTGACTTTCCGGGACAGGGGCACACCGGGGAGCTGTTTTTT. Its protein product is CASSDFPGQGHTGELFF.

Many counts were recorded for this clonotype. The chain couples TRBV7-9 to TRBJ2-6; D unresolved. There are 10 residues in the CDR3. V was shortened by 3 bases and J by 12 bases, with 3 bases between the two germline ends. Germline-derived CDR1 and CDR2 are SEHNR and FQNEAQ (reference sequence). The CDR3 nucleotides are TGTGCCAGCAGCTTCTCCGTCCTGACTTTC. Protein sequence: CASSFSVLTF.

The chain employs TRBV20-1 and TRBJ2-2; 7 bases agree with TRBD2. There are 15 residues in the CDR3. Germline V gene data show CDR1 as DFQATT and CDR2 as SNEGSKA (reference sequence). J was trimmed by 5 bases and V by 2 bases; bases with no gene match: 8. CDR3: CSARRLAGKTGELFF. The CDR3 DNA reads TGCAGTGCTAGAAGACTAGCTGGGAAGACCGGGGAGCTGTTTTTT.

This clonotype has only a few counts. In DNA form, the CDR3 reads TGTGCCAGCAGCGCTCAGCTAGCGGCCCCCCGAAGCTCCTACAATGAGCAGTTCTTC. Translation gives CASSAQLAAPRSSYNEQFF. This rearrangement joins TRBV7-8 to TRBJ2-1, with 7 positions matching TRBD2. Germline assignment: CDR1 SGHVS and CDR2 FQNEAQ. V gave up 5 bases and J gave up 0 bases; unmatched junction bases: 16. The CDR3 is made up of 19 amino acids.

The V call is TRBV24-1, the J call TRBJ2-5; 9 nucleotides agree with TRBD1. Germline V gene lookup returns CDR1 KGHDR and CDR2 SFDVKD. Germline trimming cut 10 bases from V and 5 bases from J; bases unmatched to any gene: 7. The CDR3 contains 13 residues. The CDR3 DNA is TGTGCCACTGGGACAGGGAGCGTGGAGACCCAGTACTTC. It is translated as CATGTGSVETQYF.

This clonotype was recorded a few times. The chain employs TRBV5-6 and TRBJ1-5; 8 bases match TRBD1. Germline lookup yields CDR1 SGHDT and CDR2 YYEEEE. V was clipped by 2 bases and J by 7 bases; unmatched bases: 8. This CDR3 is built from 15 residues. The CDR3 sequence: CASSFSGGGRQPQHF. As DNA, the CDR3 is TGTGCCAGCAGCTTTTCAGGGGGCGGTAGGCAGCCCCAGCATTTT.

This clonotype was seen ten or more times. The chain links TRBV2 to TRBJ2-2; 10 bases agree with TRBD1. With V trimmed by 4 bases and J by 4 bases, 3 bases remained unmatched. The CDR3 has 15 amino acids. CDR1 is SNHLY, CDR2 FYNNEI, per germline. The CDR3, as DNA: TGTGCCAGCAGTGGACAGGGGGCGAGCACCGGGGAGCTGTTTTTT. Translating gives CASSGQGASTGELFF.

The gene calls are TRBV12-3 or TRBV12-4 and TRBJ2-1; weak D call: TRBD1 (5 bases). Trimming left V 2 bases short and J 3 bases short, with 8 bases between. CDR3 size: 14 residues. The CDR3 coding sequence is TGTGCCAGCAGTTTAAGGCAGGGCTACAATGAGCAGTTCTTC. It encodes CASSLRQGYNEQFF.

This chain links TRBV19 with TRBJ2-1; perhaps D is TRBD1 or TRBD2 (5 bases each). The length of the CDR3 is 16 residues. Per germline, CDR1 LNHDA and CDR2 SQIVND (reference sequence). Trimming left V 7 bases short and J 1 base short, with 17 bases between. In DNA form, the CDR3 reads TGTGCCAGTAACGTGGCCGGGACGACATCCTACAATGAGCAGTTCTTC. Translated: CASNVAGTTSYNEQFF.

V gene TRBV29-1 combines with J gene TRBJ2-2; 9 bases are a match to TRBD1. The V segment lost 6 bases and the J segment 5 bases; nucleotides outside the gene matches: 7. The germline gives CDR1 SQVTM, CDR2 ANQGSEA. The CDR3 loop spans 14 amino acids. CDR3 bases: TGCAGCGTGGCCGGGACAGGGTATACCGGGGAGCTGTTTTTT. It translates to CSVAGTGYTGELFF.

This clonotype was recorded many times. This chain connects TRBV29-1 to TRBJ1-2, with no clear D. The CDR3 covers 15 residues. Germline CDR1 SQVTM, CDR2 ANQGSEA. The V end lost 5 bases, the J end lost 8 bases, and 24 bases lay between the germline ends. The CDR3 DNA is TGCAGCGTTCCGGCACCTCAGCTCCTTACGGGGGGCTACACCTTC. It yields the protein CSVPAPQLLTGGYTF.

This clonotype was seen a handful of times. The chain is built from TRBV5-1 and TRBJ1-4; TRBD1 might be the D (5 bases). Germline V CDR1 and CDR2: SGHRS, YFSETQ. V lost 1 base to trimming and J lost 7 bases, with 14 bases between them. The CDR3 runs 15 residues. CDR3 sequence (DNA): TGCGCCAGCAGCTTGATCGAGGGGAGCGGTGAAAAACTGTTTTTT. Translating it yields CASSLIEGSGEKLFF.

This chain uses TRBV7-2 with TRBJ2-5; 9 bases are shared with TRBD2. The germline gives CDR1 SGHTA, CDR2 FQGNSA. CDR3 length: 15 amino acids. Trimming took 1 base from V and 5 from J; bases not matched to a gene: 5. The CDR3 loop is CASSLVALAGETQYF. CDR3 bases: TGTGCCAGCAGCTTAGTAGCCCTAGCGGGGGAGACCCAGTACTTC.

This clonotype occurred many times. This chain joins TRBV12-3 or TRBV12-4 and TRBJ2-3; 11 nucleotides line up with TRBD1. Trimming at V came to 6 bases and at J to 2 bases, leaving 4 bases not matched to a gene. This CDR3 is 15 amino acids long. The CDR3 nucleotides are TGTGCCAGCAGCCCGGACAGGGGGCTCACAGATACGCAGTATTTT. Translation: CASSPDRGLTDTQYF.

This clonotype has a count of ten or more. The chain carries TRBV29-1 and TRBJ2-1; 7 bases match TRBD2. The germline CDR1 and CDR2 sequences are SQVTM and ANQGSEA. The CDR3 loop spans 13 amino acids. Trimming cost V 6 bases and J 4 bases; bases outside gene matches: 6. The CDR3 sequence is CSVAGTTYNEQFF. Written as DNA, the CDR3 is TGCAGCGTAGCCGGGACTACTTACAATGAGCAGTTCTTC.

The chain combines TRBV7-9 with TRBJ2-1; D is unclear. Per germline, CDR1 SEHNR and CDR2 FQNEAQ (reference sequence). Trimming left V 5 bases short and J 8 bases short, with 16 bases between. This CDR3 is built from 14 residues. The CDR3 DNA follows: TGTGCCAGCAGCGACCGGGCACGACGCGATGAGCAGTTCTTC. Encoded protein: CASSDRARRDEQFF.

This clonotype was seen a few times. The DNA for the CDR3 is TGTGCCATCAGTGACGGACTAGAGGGTGACACCGGGGAGCTGTTTTTT. The encoded protein is CAISDGLEGDTGELFF. The chain recombines TRBV10-3 with TRBJ2-2; 7 positions match TRBD2. This CDR3 is 16 amino acids long. Germline V gives CDR1 ENHRY, CDR2 SYGVKD. Trimming took 3 bases from V and 3 from J; bases not matched to a gene: 7.

This chain connects TRBV5-1 to TRBJ2-5; D is ambiguous. The germline V gene encodes CDR1 SGHRS and CDR2 YFSETQ. V was cut by 3 bases and J by 0 bases, with 12 bases left in between. This CDR3 contains 15 residues. This CDR3 is CASSSSRLHQETQYF. Here the CDR3 DNA reads TGCGCCAGCAGCTCCTCTAGACTGCACCAAGAGACCCAGTACTTC.